Sequencing of this T cell receptor (beta chain) was carried out in a study of blood T cell repertoires in COVID-19. Profiling relied on immunoSEQ multiplex PCR, and the TCRdb table lists in-frame clones only, not all of them. The table records around 200,000 clones, 84% of them present only once. The CDR3 loop spans 13 amino acids. Trimming at V came to 6 bases and at J to 7 bases, leaving 6 bases not matched to a gene. Germline V CDR1 and CDR2: MDHEN, SYDVKM. The chain is built from TRBV28 and TRBJ2-7, with 10 bases aligning to TRBD1. The specimen sequenced was peripheral blood. The origin of this receptor is a man over 45 with active or convalescent COVID-19. The CDR3 DNA reads as TGTGCCAGCAGGACCGGGACAGGGGATGAGCAGTACTTC. Translation gives CASRTGTGDEQYF.